The present T cell receptor (beta chain) was sequenced within a study of blood T cell repertoires in COVID-19. Study-wide background: In each case, the material was cDNA or gDNA derived from T cells, B-cell-depleted T cells, or PBMCs.

In the study's own analysis: Nucleated cell counts were estimated from reference gene primer amplification. Clones were sequenced by immunoSEQ multiplex PCR, and TCRdb holds only the in-frame ones, with some missing. Clone size and the V and J calls come from that table; the DNA yielded D and trimming. Among hundreds of thousands of clones listed, roughly 90% were seen once. V was trimmed by 7 bases and J by 2 bases, leaving 14 bases between them. Germline CDR1 LNHDA, CDR2 SQIVND (reference sequence). CDR3 length: 14 amino acids. Across under 25 US areas, participants ranged in age from about 18 to 100 years. Participant-reported clinical history was the basis for cohort assignment.

This chain uses TRBV19 with TRBJ1-2, with D possibly being TRBD1 (5 bases). What was sequenced was PBMCs or T cells enriched from blood (not recorded which). The receptor was isolated from a woman aged 35 to 49 with acute COVID-19. CDR3 region: CASTSMSGNYGYTF. CDR3 bases: TGTGCCAGTACCTCTATGTCAGGGAACTATGGCTACACCTTC.